This T cell receptor (beta chain) stems from a study of early T cells in non-severe SARS-CoV-2 infection. On the study more broadly: With bulk RNA from unsorted whole blood as input, sequencing yielded unpaired chains.

TCRdb called the 5' RACE reads again in MiXCR, with one record for every CDR3 protein. The sample lists around 60,000 distinct CDR3 sequences; approximately 14% were seen once. At least ten counts were recorded for this clonotype. After removal of 6 bases from V and 0 bases from J, the junction contained 6 bases not matched to a gene. The CDR3 has 15 residues. Germline V gene sequence: CDR1 LGHDT, CDR2 YNNKEL (reference sequence). The specimen was whole blood. This chain uses TRBV3-1 with TRBJ2-7; 9 bases align to TRBD1. The sequence derives from an adult who was a healthcare worker with PCR-confirmed SARS-CoV-2 infection or an uninfected control (not recorded which). The CDR3 is CASRGTGLDSYEQYF. The CDR3 bases are TGTGCCAGCAGGGGGACAGGGTTGGACTCCTACGAGCAGTACTTC.